A single sample is the source of the 11 T cell receptor beta chains below, sequenced in a study of T cells in Graves' hyperthyroidism and ophthalmopathy. Researchers took RNA transcripts and amplified the TCR beta CDR3 regions from them. The TCR CDR3 first-round RT-PCR relied on the HTBI primer set. TCRdb ran MiXCR on the multiplex PCR reads and lists one entry per CDR3 protein. The data contain about 500,000 distinct CDR3 sequences, approximately 49% of them singletons. The sequencing sample was made of peripheral blood or thyroid tissue (not recorded which). The origin of the receptors is an adult woman with Graves' disease, either hyperthyroidism or ophthalmopathy (not recorded which).

This clonotype was picked up many times. V is TRBV4-3 and J is TRBJ1-4; 8 bases match TRBD1. The CDR3 length is 16 residues. J was trimmed by 5 bases and V by 1 base; bases with no gene match: 6. Germline CDR1 LGHNA, CDR2 YSLEER. CDR3 protein: CASSQVGHRGNEKLFF. For the CDR3, the DNA is TGCGCCAGCAGCCAAGTGGGGCACAGGGGGAATGAAAAACTGTTTTTT.

Note on this clonotype: One base away lies a much larger clone, so this may be a sequencing read error. No conserved phenylalanine or tryptophan is present at the end of the CDR3, so a read error is the likely explanation. The rearrangement uses TRBV20-1 and TRBJ1-2; D is uncertain. CDR1 and CDR2 from the germline V gene are DFQATT and SNEGSKA (reference sequence). Trimming shortened V by 5 bases and J by 0 bases, and 16 bases separated the two germline ends. This CDR3 is built from 15 residues. The chain's CDR3 is CSADLAGGANYGYTV. DNA of the CDR3: TGCAGTGCTGACCTCGCTGGCGGTGCTAACTATGGCTACACCGTC.

The chain carries TRBV30 and TRBJ1-1; 9 nucleotides line up with TRBD1. Looked up from germline, CDR1 is GTSNPN and CDR2 is SVGIG (reference sequence). The CDR3 has 15 residues. The ends lost 5 bases at V and 5 bases at J; junction bases unmatched: 12. The CDR3 region is CAWGSPGQGMTEAFF. DNA for the CDR3: TGTGCCTGGGGCTCCCCGGGACAGGGTATGACTGAAGCTTTCTTT.

This chain links TRBV7-2 with TRBJ1-2; D ambiguous. V was trimmed by 5 bases and J by 4 bases, leaving 17 bases between them. The CDR3 has 15 amino acids. In germline, CDR1 is SGHTA, CDR2 FQGNSA. The CDR3 DNA reads as TGTGCCAGCAGCCTCGGGAGCGGCGGCTTCTATGGCTACACCTTC. It encodes CASSLGSGGFYGYTF.

This clonotype was seen more than once but under ten times. The rearrangement uses TRBV29-1 and TRBJ1-3; D is possibly TRBD1 (5 bases). This CDR3 comprises 13 residues. Trimming cost V 4 bases and J 4 bases, with 11 bases left between them. CDR1 is SQVTM, CDR2 ANQGSEA, per germline. CDR3 loop: CSVARAAGNTIYF. For the CDR3, the DNA is TGCAGCGTTGCCAGGGCGGCGGGAAACACCATATATTTT.

This clonotype was recorded once. The V gene is TRBV14, the J gene TRBJ1-1; D is perhaps TRBD1 (5 bases). V lost 1 base and J 6 bases, leaving 15 bases between the germline ends. The CDR3 is 15 residues long. Looked up from germline, CDR1 is SGHDN and CDR2 is FVKESK. CDR3: CASSQGHGGWSEAFF. The CDR3 region has the DNA TGTGCCAGCAGCCAAGGTCACGGGGGGTGGTCTGAAGCTTTCTTT.

The J gene is TRBJ1-5, the V gene TRBV25-1; D is uncertain. The germline gives CDR1 MGHDK, CDR2 SYGVNS. This CDR3 comprises 14 residues. V gave up 3 bases and J gave up 6 bases, with 12 bases separating them. The CDR3 nucleotides read TGTGCCAGCAGTGACTGGGCTTTGGCTCAGCCCCAGCATTTT. Translated, it gives CASSDWALAQPQHF.

The gene calls are TRBV9 and TRBJ2-2, with 9 positions matching TRBD2. Germline CDR1 is SGDLS and CDR2 is YYNGEE. The CDR3 totals 15 residues. V lost 4 bases, J lost 6 bases, and 7 bases stayed unmatched. The CDR3 DNA sequence: TGTGCCAGCAGCTGGAGTAGCGGGAGACCCGGGGAGCTGTTTTTT. This codes for CASSWSSGRPGELFF.

Of note for this clonotype: The germline gene is not matched at one end of the junction; a read error may be the cause. V gene TRBV19 combines with J gene TRBJ1-6, with D hard to call. The germline CDR1 and CDR2 sequences are LNHDA and SQIVND (reference sequence). This CDR3 contains 13 residues. The chain's CDR3 is CASSIIGGSPPHF. In DNA, the CDR3 is TGTGCCAGTAGTATAATCGGTGGTTCACCCCCCCACTTT.

This clonotype was picked up a small number of times. This chain connects TRBV27 to TRBJ1-4; 8 bases map to TRBD1. V lost 2 bases, J lost 3 bases, and 5 bases stayed unmatched. Germline values: CDR1 MNHEY, CDR2 SMNVEV (reference sequence). This CDR3 has 16 residues. DNA of the CDR3: TGTGCCAGCAGTTTAAAGAGACAGGGGTCTAATGAAAAACTGTTTTTT. It specifies CASSLKRQGSNEKLFF.

The CDR3 region is CATRSNSGNTIYF. The CDR3 DNA sequence: TGTGCCACCCGCAGCAACTCTGGAAACACCATATATTTT. This chain uses TRBV25-1 with TRBJ1-3; D is ambiguous. CDR3 length: 13 residues. Per the germline V gene, CDR1 is MGHDK and CDR2 is SYGVNS. V lost 10 bases, J lost 0 bases, and 10 bases lay in between.